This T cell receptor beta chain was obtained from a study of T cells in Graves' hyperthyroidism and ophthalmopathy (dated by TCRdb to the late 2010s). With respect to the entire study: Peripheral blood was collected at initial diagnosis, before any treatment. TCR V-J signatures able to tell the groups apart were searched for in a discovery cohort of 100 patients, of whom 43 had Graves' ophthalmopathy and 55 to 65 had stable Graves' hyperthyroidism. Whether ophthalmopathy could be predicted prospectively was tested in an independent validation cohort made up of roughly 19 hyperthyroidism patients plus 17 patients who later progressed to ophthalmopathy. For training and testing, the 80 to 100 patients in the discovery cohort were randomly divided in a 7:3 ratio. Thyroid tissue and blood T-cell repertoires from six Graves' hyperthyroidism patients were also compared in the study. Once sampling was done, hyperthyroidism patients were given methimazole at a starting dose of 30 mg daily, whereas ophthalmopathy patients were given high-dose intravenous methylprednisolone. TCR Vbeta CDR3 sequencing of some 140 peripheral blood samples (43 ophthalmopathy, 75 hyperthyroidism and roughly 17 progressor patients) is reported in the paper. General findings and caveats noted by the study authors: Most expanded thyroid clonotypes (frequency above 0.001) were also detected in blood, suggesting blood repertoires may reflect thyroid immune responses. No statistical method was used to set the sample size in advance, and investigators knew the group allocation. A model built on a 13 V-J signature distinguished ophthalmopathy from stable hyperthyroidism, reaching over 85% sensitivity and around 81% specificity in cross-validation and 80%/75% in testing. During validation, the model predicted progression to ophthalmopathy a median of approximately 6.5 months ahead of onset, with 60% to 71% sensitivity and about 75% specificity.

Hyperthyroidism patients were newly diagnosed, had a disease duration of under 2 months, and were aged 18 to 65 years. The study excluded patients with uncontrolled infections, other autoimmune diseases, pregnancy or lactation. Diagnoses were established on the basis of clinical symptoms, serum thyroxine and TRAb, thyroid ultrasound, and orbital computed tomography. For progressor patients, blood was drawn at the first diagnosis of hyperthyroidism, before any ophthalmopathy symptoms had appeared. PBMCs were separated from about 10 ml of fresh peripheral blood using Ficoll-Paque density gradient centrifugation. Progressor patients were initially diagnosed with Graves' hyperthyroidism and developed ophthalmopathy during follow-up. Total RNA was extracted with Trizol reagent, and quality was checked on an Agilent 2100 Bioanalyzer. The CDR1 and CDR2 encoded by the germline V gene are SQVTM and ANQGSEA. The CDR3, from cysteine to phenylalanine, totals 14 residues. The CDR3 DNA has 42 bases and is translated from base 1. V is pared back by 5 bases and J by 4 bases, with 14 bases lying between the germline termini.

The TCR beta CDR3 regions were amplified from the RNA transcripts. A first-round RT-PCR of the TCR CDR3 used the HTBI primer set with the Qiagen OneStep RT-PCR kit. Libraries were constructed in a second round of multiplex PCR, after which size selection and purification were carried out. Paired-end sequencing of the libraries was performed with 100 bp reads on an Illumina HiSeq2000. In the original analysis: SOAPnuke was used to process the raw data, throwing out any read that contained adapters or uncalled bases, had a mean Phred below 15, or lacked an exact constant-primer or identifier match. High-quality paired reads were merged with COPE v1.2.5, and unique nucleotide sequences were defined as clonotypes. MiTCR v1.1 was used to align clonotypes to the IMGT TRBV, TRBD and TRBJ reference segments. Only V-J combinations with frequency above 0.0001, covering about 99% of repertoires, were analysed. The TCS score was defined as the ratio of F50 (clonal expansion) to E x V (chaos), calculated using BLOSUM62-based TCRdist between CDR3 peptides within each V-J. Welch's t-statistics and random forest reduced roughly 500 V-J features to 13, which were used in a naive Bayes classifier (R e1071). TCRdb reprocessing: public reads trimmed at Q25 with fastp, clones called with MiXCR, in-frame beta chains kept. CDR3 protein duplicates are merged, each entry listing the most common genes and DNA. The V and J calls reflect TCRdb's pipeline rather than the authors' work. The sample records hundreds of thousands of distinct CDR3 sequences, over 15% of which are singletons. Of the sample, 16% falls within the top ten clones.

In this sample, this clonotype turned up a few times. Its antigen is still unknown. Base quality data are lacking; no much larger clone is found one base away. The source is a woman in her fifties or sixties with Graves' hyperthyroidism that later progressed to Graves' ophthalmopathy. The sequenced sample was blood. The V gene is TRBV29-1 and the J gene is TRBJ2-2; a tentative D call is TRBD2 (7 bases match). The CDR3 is CSVRGARSTGELFF. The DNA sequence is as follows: TGCAGCGTTCGGGGGGCGAGGAGCACCGGGGAGCTGTTTTTT.